This T cell receptor (beta chain) was identified in a study of identical twins. This clonotype was counted many times. The germline gives CDR1 SGHRS, CDR2 YFSETQ. Trimming pared 5 bases from V and 9 bases from J, leaving 11 bases between. The CDR3 runs 11 residues. TCRdb used MiXCR to reprocess the 5' RACE reads, holding one entry per CDR3 protein. The data hold some 230,000 distinct CDR3 sequences, with roughly 7.1% observed a single time. This same sample was also part of a study on T cells expressing NK-cell markers. Turning to that study: From sorted CD3+CD56+NKG2C+, CD3+CD56+NKG2C- and CD3+CD56-NKG2C+ T cells came the TCR beta repertoires.

This chain joins TRBV5-1 and TRBJ1-2; tentative D call: TRBD1 (6 bases). The receptor was isolated from a woman aged 18-29 years in good health. Material for sequencing was CD8+ T cells sorted from blood. CDR3 coding DNA: TGCGCCAGCAGACAGGGAGATAGCTACACCTTC. This codes for CASRQGDSYTF.